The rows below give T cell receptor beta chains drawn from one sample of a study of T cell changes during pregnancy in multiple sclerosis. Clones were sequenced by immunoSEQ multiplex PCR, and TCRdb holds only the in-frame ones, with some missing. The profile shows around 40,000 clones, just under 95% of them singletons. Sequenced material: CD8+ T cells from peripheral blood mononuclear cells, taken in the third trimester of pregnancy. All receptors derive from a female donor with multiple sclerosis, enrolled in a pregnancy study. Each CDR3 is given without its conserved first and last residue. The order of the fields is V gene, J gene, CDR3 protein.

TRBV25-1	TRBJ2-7	ASGGDAGYEQY
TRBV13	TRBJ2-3	ASSLSADTQY
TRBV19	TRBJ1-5	ASSMISRGNQPQH
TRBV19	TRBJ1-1	ASTGYDAGNTEAF
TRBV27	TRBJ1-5	ASSAGQGWFTAQH
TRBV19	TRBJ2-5	ASSSRTSGETQY
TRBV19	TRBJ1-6	ASSEVFSGGQFSPLH
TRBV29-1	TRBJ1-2	SYRGVYGYT
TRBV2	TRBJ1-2	ASSPGGGVGGYT
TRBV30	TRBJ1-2	ASNYRGQWHGYT
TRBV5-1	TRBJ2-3	ASSLAASGGITDTQY
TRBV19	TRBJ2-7	ASSIPRGPLDEQY
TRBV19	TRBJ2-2	ASSPWSEGRAAGELF
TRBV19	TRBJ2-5	ASSKAGGPQETQY
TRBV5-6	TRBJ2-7	ASSHGSSYEQY
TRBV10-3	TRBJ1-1	AISEPRDRGGTEAF